This entry lists 29 T cell receptor beta chains sequenced from one sample in a study of graft-versus-host responses after intestinal transplantation. What these receptors recognize is not known. Measured with immunoSEQ multiplex PCR; TCRdb has only the in-frame clones, and not every one. The sample has about 110,000 clones; 85% to 95% are singletons. The sample here was unstimulated CD8+ T cells sorted from spleen or lymph node cells, taken before intestinal transplant. The origin of the receptors is a human donor who received an intestinal transplant.

This chain joins TRBV14 and TRBJ2-1; TRBD1 aligns across 8 bases. With 1 base clipped from V and 8 bases from J, the junction kept 7 bases outside the gene matches. This CDR3 is 15 amino acids long. The V gene's germline CDR1 is SGHDN and CDR2 FVKESK. For the CDR3, the DNA is TGTGCCAGCAGCCAAGGTAGAAACAGGGGGTATGAGCAGTTCTTC. Translation gives CASSQGRNRGYEQFF.

The chain links TRBV9 to TRBJ2-1; 8 positions agree with TRBD1. The CDR3 has 15 residues. The germline V gene encodes CDR1 SGDLS and CDR2 YYNGEE. The V gene end was trimmed by 4 bases and the J gene end by 8 bases; junction bases not matched to a gene: 11. CDR3 in DNA: TGTGCCAGCAGCCCGAGGAGGCAGGGGGCCGATGAGCAGTTCTTC. Translating it yields CASSPRRQGADEQFF.

This chain links TRBV5-1 with TRBJ1-2, with D possibly TRBD1 on 6 matching bases. Trimming cost V 0 bases and J 8 bases, with 17 bases left between them. The CDR3 consists of 15 residues. Per the germline V gene, CDR1 is SGHRS and CDR2 is YFSETQ. CDR3 coding DNA: TGCGCCAGCAGCTTGGGTCCGGGGGGCAATCGAGGCTACACCTTC. Amino acids: CASSLGPGGNRGYTF.

V gene TRBV15 combines with J gene TRBJ2-7; 8 nucleotides align to TRBD2. From germline, CDR1 is LNHNV and CDR2 YYDKDF (reference sequence). CDR3 length equals 13 residues. V dropped 8 bases and J dropped 4; count of bases not matched to a gene: 7. In nucleotides, the CDR3 is TGTGCCACCCAGGGACTAGAACATTACGAGCAGTACTTC. It yields the protein CATQGLEHYEQYF. Based on the CDR3 plus reference TRBV15 and TRBJ2-7, the full variable domain is DAMVIQNPRYQVTQFGKPVTLSCSQTLNHNVMYWYQQKSSQAPKLLFHYYDKDFNNEADTPDNFQSRRPNTSFCFLDIRSPGLGDTAMYLCATQGLEHYEQYFGPGTRLTVT.

The CDR3 spells CASSSDPTYEQYF. The CDR3 DNA reads TGTGCCAGCAGTTCGGACCCGACCTACGAGCAGTACTTC. This chain links TRBV11-3 with TRBJ2-7; D unresolved. V dropped 6 bases and J dropped 2 bases, with 11 bases sitting between them. The CDR3 sequence is 13 residues long. Germline CDR1 SGHNT, CDR2 YENEEA. Together with reference TRBV11-3 and TRBJ2-7, the CDR3 gives the full variable domain: EAGVVQSPRYKIIEKKQPVAFWCNPISGHNTLYWYLQNLGQGPELLIRYENEEAVDDSQLPKDRFSAERLKGVDSTLKIQPAELGDSAVYLCASSSDPTYEQYFGPGTRLTVT.

This chain joins TRBV7-3 and TRBJ2-5, with 8 nucleotides matching TRBD1. V was pared by 4 bases and J by 3 bases, with 7 bases of the junction left unmatched. Germline V gene sequence: CDR1 SGHTA, CDR2 FQGTGA. This CDR3 region has 15 residues. Here the CDR3 DNA reads TGTGCCAGCAGCTCCCTCGGGACAGGAGAAGAGACCCAGTACTTC. Its protein product is CASSSLGTGEETQYF.

The genes are TRBV6-5 and TRBJ1-1; D unclear. This CDR3 has 14 residues. Germline V gene sequence: CDR1 MNHEY, CDR2 SVGAGI. Trimming shortened V by 1 base and J by 3 bases, and 9 bases separated the two germline ends. DNA of the CDR3: TGTGCCAGCAGTTACTTGGCAGTTGACACTGAAGCTTTCTTT. It codes for CASSYLAVDTEAFF.

The CDR3 sequence: CASSPWDSTNTEAFF. In DNA, the CDR3 is TGCGCCAGCAGCCCCTGGGATAGCACGAACACTGAAGCTTTCTTT. The rearrangement uses TRBV5-1 and TRBJ1-1, with D unclear. The CDR3 is 15 amino acids. V was trimmed by 4 bases and J by 1 base, leaving 14 bases between them. Germline lookup yields CDR1 SGHRS and CDR2 YFSETQ.

CDR3 loop: CASSVDTSASYNEQFF. Written as DNA, the CDR3 is TGTGCCAGCAGCGTAGATACTAGCGCCTCCTACAATGAGCAGTTCTTC. V and J are TRBV9 and TRBJ2-1; 7 positions agree with TRBD2. Germline V gene lookup returns CDR1 SGDLS and CDR2 YYNGEE. The CDR3 spans 16 residues. V shed 0 bases, J shed 0 bases, and the junction held 3 bases outside the gene matches.

The V call is TRBV28, the J call TRBJ2-1, with TRBD2 matching over 11 bases. The CDR3 is made up of 16 amino acids. The germline CDR1 and CDR2 sequences are MDHEN and SYDVKM. With V trimmed by 6 bases and J by 3 bases, 7 bases remained unmatched. The CDR3 coding sequence is TGTGCCAGCAGAGCGAAGGGGACTAGCGGCTACAATGAGCAGTTCTTC. Translating it yields CASRAKGTSGYNEQFF.

This clone occurred once. One end of the junction does not line up with germline, which may come from a read error. CDR3 sequence: CASSLSDRGEQYF. DNA for the CDR3: TGTGCCAGCAGTCTATCGGACAGGGGAGAGCAGTACTTC. V gene TRBV27 combines with J gene TRBJ2-7, with 9 bases identical to TRBD1. Germline CDR1 reads MNHEY; CDR2 reads SMNVEV (reference sequence). The length of the CDR3 is 13 residues.

This rearrangement joins TRBV9 to TRBJ2-1; 8 positions agree with TRBD2. Germline CDR1 is SGDLS and CDR2 is YYNGEE. The CDR3 contains 15 residues. The V and J ends lost 0 bases and 8 bases, in that order; junction bases with no gene match: 7. The CDR3 coding sequence is TGTGCCAGCAGCGTAGGCGGGAGGAGGAGCGATGAGCAGTTCTTC. Its protein product is CASSVGGRRSDEQFF.

This clone was picked up one time. This rearrangement joins TRBV10-3 to TRBJ2-7, with D hard to call. Germline V lookup: CDR1 ENHRY, CDR2 SYGVKD. The length of the CDR3 is 13 residues. V dropped 3 bases and J dropped 0 bases, with 6 bases sitting between them. The CDR3 reads CAISDGSSYEQYF. In DNA form, the CDR3 reads TGTGCCATCAGTGACGGCAGCTCCTACGAGCAGTACTTC.

With respect to this clone: A read error may account for a junction end that differs from germline. The chain links TRBV30 to TRBJ1-2, with D possibly being TRBD1 (5 bases). Per the germline V gene, CDR1 is GTSNPN and CDR2 is SVGIG (reference sequence). The CDR3 runs 11 residues. Here the CDR3 DNA reads TGCACTGGCGCAGGGATTTATGGCTACACCTTC. Its translation is CTGAGIYGYTF.

This rearrangement joins TRBV15 to TRBJ2-7; no reliable D call. The CDR3 has 15 amino acids. V lost 1 base, J lost 0 bases, and 10 bases lay in between. Germline V gene data show CDR1 as LNHNV and CDR2 as YYDKDF (reference sequence). CDR3 protein: CATSRGIPLSYEQYF. Here the CDR3 DNA reads TGTGCCACCAGCAGAGGAATACCCCTCTCCTACGAGCAGTACTTC.

This chain connects TRBV27 to TRBJ2-5; the D gene is possibly TRBD2 (6 bases). The V end lost 4 bases, the J end lost 5 bases, and 17 bases lay between the germline ends. From germline, CDR1 is MNHEY and CDR2 SMNVEV (reference sequence). The CDR3 has 15 residues. CDR3 in DNA: TGTGCCAGCAGTTCAGTGGGGGGAAGGCAGGAGACCCAGTACTTC. Translated, it gives CASSSVGGRQETQYF.

The rearrangement links TRBV19 to TRBJ2-5; 11 bases match TRBD1. The end of the DNA aligns better with TRBJ2-7, so the J call may be wrong. Germline values: CDR1 LNHDA, CDR2 SQIVND (reference sequence). The CDR3 length is 15 residues. The CDR3 bases are TGTGCCAGTAGTATTGGACAGGGGGCGGAATACGAGCAGTACTTC. Translated, it gives CASSIGQGAEYEQYF.

The J gene is TRBJ2-7, the V gene TRBV5-1; 10 bases align to TRBD2. Germline CDR1 and CDR2: SGHRS and YFSETQ. Losses at the gene ends were 2 bases for V and 5 bases for J; bases not matched to a gene: 4. This CDR3 region has 14 residues. The CDR3 loop reads CASSFLAGDDEQYF. The CDR3 DNA sequence: TGCGCCAGCAGCTTCCTAGCGGGAGACGACGAGCAGTACTTC.

This clone was found a few times. The gene calls are TRBV19 and TRBJ1-5; 8 bases map to TRBD1. This CDR3 is built from 15 residues. With V trimmed by 6 bases and J by 2 bases, 6 bases remained unmatched. Per the germline V gene, CDR1 is LNHDA and CDR2 is SQIVND (reference sequence). CDR3 protein: CASSPGGLGNQPQHF. For the CDR3, the DNA is TGTGCCAGTAGCCCAGGGGGCCTGGGCAATCAGCCCCAGCATTTT.

The rearrangement links TRBV28 to TRBJ2-7; tentative D call: TRBD1 (6 bases). CDR3 length: 16 residues. The V and J ends lost 7 bases and 1 base respectively, with 20 bases between them. Germline V lookup: CDR1 MDHEN, CDR2 SYDVKM. The CDR3 bases are TGTGCCAGCATTGGCTACGGACAGTCTGATTCCTACGAGCAGTACTTC. Translated, it gives CASIGYGQSDSYEQYF. The full variable domain, completed using reference TRBV28 and TRBJ2-7, is DVKVTQSSRYLVKRTGEKVFLECVQDMDHENMFWYRQDPGLGLRLIYFSYDVKMKEKGDIPEGYSVSREKKERFSLILESASTNQTSMYLCASIGYGQSDSYEQYFGPGTRLTVT.

This sequence joins TRBV7-9 and TRBJ1-5; the match to TRBD1 covers 7 bases. V trimming: 2 bases; J trimming: 5 bases; junction bases outside the gene matches: 15. Germline V gene lookup returns CDR1 SEHNR and CDR2 FQNEAQ (reference sequence). The CDR3 is 18 residues long. The CDR3 protein is CASSLMSRAGGMDQPQHF. The CDR3 nucleotides are TGTGCCAGCAGCTTAATGAGTCGGGCAGGGGGGATGGATCAGCCCCAGCATTTT.

This clone was observed once. The J gene is TRBJ2-7, the V gene TRBV27; 11 nucleotides line up with TRBD2. CDR1 and CDR2 from the germline V gene are MNHEY and SMNVEV (reference sequence). This CDR3 has 15 residues. J lost 2 bases, V lost 2 bases, and 2 bases had no gene match. The CDR3 DNA is TGTGCCAGCAGTTTAGGGGGACTAGCGGCCTACGAGCAGTACTTC. Its translation: CASSLGGLAAYEQYF.

The rearrangement joins TRBV5-1 to TRBJ2-1; D possibly corresponds to TRBD2 (6 bases). The CDR3 length is 15 residues. CDR1 is SGHRS, CDR2 YFSETQ, per germline. The germline V and J ends were trimmed by 9 bases and 5 bases, with 21 bases remaining between them. CDR3 sequence reads: CATSRTTGRNNEQFF. CDR3 nucleotides: TGCGCCACTTCTCGGACTACCGGCCGGAACAATGAGCAGTTCTTC.

The V gene is TRBV27, the J gene TRBJ1-1; D might be TRBD1 (6 bases). The CDR3 extends over 15 amino acids. Germline V lookup: CDR1 MNHEY, CDR2 SMNVEV (reference sequence). V was trimmed by 1 base and J by 4 bases, leaving 13 bases between them. This CDR3 reads CASSLFTAGATEAFF. DNA for the CDR3: TGTGCCAGCAGTTTATTCACCGCGGGGGCCACTGAAGCTTTCTTT.

The chain recombines TRBV5-6 with TRBJ1-3, with D uncertain. Between the trimmed V and J ends, which lost 0 bases and 0 bases, there was a span of 16 bases. Per germline, CDR1 SGHDT and CDR2 YYEEEE. This CDR3 spans 18 amino acids. The DNA of the CDR3 is TGTGCCAGCAGCTTGGAAGGCCAGAGCTCCATCTCTGGAAACACCATATATTTT. It specifies CASSLEGQSSISGNTIYF.

V gene TRBV4-1 combines with J gene TRBJ2-7; D not resolved. The germline gives CDR1 MGHRA, CDR2 YSYEKL. V was shortened by 1 base and J by 0 bases, with 10 bases between the two germline ends. The CDR3 consists of 15 residues. Written as DNA, the CDR3 is TGCGCCAGCAGCCAAGTTATCGGACCCTCCTACGAGCAGTACTTC. This sequence encodes CASSQVIGPSYEQYF.

The gene calls are TRBV7-9 and TRBJ2-7; D call uncertain. CDR1 and CDR2 (germline): SEHNR, FQNEAQ (reference sequence). The V end lost 5 bases, the J end lost 3 bases, and 11 bases lay between the germline ends. CDR3 length: 13 amino acids. CDR3 residues: CASSTLPFYEQYF. The CDR3 DNA reads as TGTGCCAGCAGCACGCTTCCCTTCTACGAGCAGTACTTC.

This chain links TRBV5-8 with TRBJ2-1; no firm D call. From germline, CDR1 is SGHTS and CDR2 YDEGEE. The CDR3 is 13 amino acids. V lost 4 bases to trimming and J lost 2 bases, with 7 bases between them. The CDR3 reads CASSAHPYNEQFF. CDR3 coding DNA: TGTGCCAGCAGCGCGCATCCCTACAATGAGCAGTTCTTC.

A single count supports this clone. Written as DNA, the CDR3 is TGTGCCAGCAGCGTAGGAAGCGGGAGCTCCTACAATGAGCAGTTCTTC. Its translation is CASSVGSGSSYNEQFF. V usage is TRBV9 and J usage is TRBJ2-1; the match to TRBD2 covers 8 bases. CDR3 length: 16 residues. The V gene end was trimmed by 0 bases and the J gene end by 0 bases; junction bases not matched to a gene: 2. Germline values: CDR1 SGDLS, CDR2 YYNGEE.